This T cell receptor beta chain was sequenced in a study of T cell responses to AZD1222 COVID-19 vaccine. Study-wide results and caveats: Seropositive at baseline were only 5 to 7 AZD1222 recipients. Clonal diversity was possibly underestimated; the donors were predominantly white British and more often female.

Only in-frame clones appear in the TCRdb table, and some are missing; sequencing was by immunoSEQ multiplex PCR. The table shows about 110,000 clones, with 92% occurring only once. About this clone: No antigen is known for it.

Germline CDR1 KGHDR, CDR2 SFDVKD. J gave up 1 base and V 4 bases, and 0 bases lay outside the gene matches. The CDR3 contains 14 residues. The material sequenced was peripheral blood, taken on day 0 of AZD1222 vaccination. This chain uses TRBV24-1 with TRBJ2-3, with 8 bases identical to TRBD1. The receptor was derived from an adult in good health. In nucleotides, the CDR3 is TGTGCCACCAGTGAGACAGGGGGCACAGATACGCAGTATTTT. Encoded protein: CATSETGGTDTQYF.